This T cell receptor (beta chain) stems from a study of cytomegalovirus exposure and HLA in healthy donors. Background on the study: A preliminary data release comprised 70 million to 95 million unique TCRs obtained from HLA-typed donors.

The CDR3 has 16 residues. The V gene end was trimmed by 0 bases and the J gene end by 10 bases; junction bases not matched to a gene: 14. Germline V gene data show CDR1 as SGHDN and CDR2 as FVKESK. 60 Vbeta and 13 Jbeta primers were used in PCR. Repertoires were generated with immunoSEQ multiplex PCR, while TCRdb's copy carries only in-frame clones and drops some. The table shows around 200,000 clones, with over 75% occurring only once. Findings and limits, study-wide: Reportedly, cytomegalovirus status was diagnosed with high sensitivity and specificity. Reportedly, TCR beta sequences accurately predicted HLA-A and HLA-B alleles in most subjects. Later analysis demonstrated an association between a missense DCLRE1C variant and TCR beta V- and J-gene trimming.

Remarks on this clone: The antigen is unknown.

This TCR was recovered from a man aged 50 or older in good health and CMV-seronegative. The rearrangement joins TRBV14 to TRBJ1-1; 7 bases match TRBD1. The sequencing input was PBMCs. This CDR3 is CASSQDWENRGRGAFF. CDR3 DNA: TGTGCCAGCAGCCAAGACTGGGAGAACAGGGGCCGCGGAGCTTTCTTT.